Shown below are 9 T cell receptor beta chains from a single sample sequenced in a study of blood T cell repertoires in COVID-19. The method was immunoSEQ multiplex PCR; TCRdb's version includes in-frame clones alone and lacks a portion of them. The sample consists of 260,000 or so clones, around 84% of them appearing once. Sample: PBMCs or T cells enriched from blood (not recorded which). The source of these receptors is a man younger than 30 who had recovered from COVID-19.

CDR3 in DNA: TGTGCCAGCAGTTCAGTCACAGGGGGCGTCTATGGCTACACCTTC. Amino acid sequence: CASSSVTGGVYGYTF. The J gene is TRBJ1-2, the V gene TRBV28; 9 bases match TRBD1. The V and J ends lost 4 bases and 4 bases, in that order; junction bases with no gene match: 7. This CDR3 is 15 amino acids long. Germline CDR1 reads MDHEN; CDR2 reads SYDVKM.

This chain links TRBV7-9 with TRBJ1-6, with D perhaps matching TRBD1 (6 bases). Trimming left V 1 base short and J 8 bases short, with 24 bases between. The CDR3 has 19 amino acids. Germline loops: CDR1 SEHNR, CDR2 FQNEAQ (reference sequence). Here the CDR3 DNA reads TGTGCCAGCAGCTTAGTTTTGGGTCGGAGTGGGACACCCGATTCACCCCTCCACTTT. It encodes CASSLVLGRSGTPDSPLHF. Looking up the rest from reference TRBV7-9 and TRBJ1-6 gives the full variable domain: DTGVSQNPRHKITKRGQNVTFRCDPISEHNRLYWYRQTLGQGPEFLTYFQNEAQLEKSRLLSDRFSAERPKGSFSTLEIQRTEQGDSAMYLCASSLVLGRSGTPDSPLHFGNGTRLTVT.

This clone was observed a single time. This chain connects TRBV5-8 to TRBJ2-2; possible D gene TRBD1, 6 bases. CDR1 SGHTS and CDR2 YDEGEE come from the germline V gene. Between the trimmed V and J ends, which lost 4 bases and 12 bases, there was a span of 13 bases. This CDR3 has 12 residues. Here the CDR3 DNA reads TGTGCCAGCAGCCTACGACAGGCCCAGCTGTTTTTT. This encodes CASSLRQAQLFF.

The J gene is TRBJ1-2, the V gene TRBV19; the match to TRBD1 covers 7 bases. Germline V CDR1 and CDR2: LNHDA, SQIVND (reference sequence). The CDR3 consists of 17 residues. V lost 9 bases to trimming and J lost 2 bases; unmatched junction nucleotides: 18. The CDR3: CASLGSAENRGNYGYTF. The CDR3 DNA is TGTGCCAGCCTGGGGTCGGCGGAAAACAGGGGAAACTATGGCTACACCTTC.

The chain recombines TRBV13 with TRBJ2-3, with 12 bases identical to TRBD1. CDR3 length: 16 residues. Per germline, CDR1 PRHDT and CDR2 FYEKMQ (reference sequence). The V gene end was trimmed by 4 bases and the J gene end by 4 bases; junction bases not matched to a gene: 6. CDR3 protein: CASSSPGQGAADTQYF. CDR3 in DNA: TGTGCCAGCAGCTCACCGGGACAGGGGGCCGCAGATACGCAGTATTTT. The full variable domain, with the rest looked up from reference TRBV13 and TRBJ2-3, is AAGVIQSPRHLIKEKRETATLKCYPIPRHDTVYWYQQGPGQDPQFLISFYEKMQSDKGSIPDRFSAQQFSDYHSELNMSSLELGDSALYFCASSSPGQGAADTQYFGPGTRLTVL.

The genes are TRBV3-1 (or the pseudogene TRBV3-2) and TRBJ2-1, with TRBD2 identical over 11 bases. Looked up from germline, CDR1 is LGHDT and CDR2 is YNNKEL (reference sequence). This CDR3 has 17 amino acids. The J segment lost 12 bases and the V segment lost 0 bases, leaving 13 bases of the junction unmatched. The CDR3 protein is CASSQDGFNSGGARQFF. The CDR3 DNA sequence: TGTGCCAGCAGCCAAGATGGTTTTAATAGCGGGGGGGCCAGGCAGTTCTTC.

V and J are TRBV2 and TRBJ1-3, with D hard to call. Germline-derived CDR1 and CDR2 are SNHLY and FYNNEI. This CDR3 has 12 residues. V lost 8 bases and J 2 bases, leaving 7 bases between the germline ends. CDR3 sequence: CASRGTGNTIYF. The CDR3 region has the DNA TGTGCCAGCCGGGGAACTGGAAACACCATATATTTT.

The chain combines TRBV11-2 with TRBJ1-2, with 9 bases fitting TRBD1. Per germline, CDR1 SGHAT and CDR2 FQNNGV. The CDR3 covers 15 residues. Losses at the gene ends were 4 bases for V and 2 bases for J; bases not matched to a gene: 5. The CDR3 reads CASSSSGQGNYGYTF. The DNA of the CDR3 is TGTGCCAGCAGCTCCTCGGGACAGGGAAACTATGGCTACACCTTC.

This sequence joins TRBV28 and TRBJ1-1; D is possibly TRBD1 (5 bases). CDR3 length equals 13 residues. The V end lost 10 bases, the J end lost 1 base, and 13 bases lay between the germline ends. Germline CDR1 reads MDHEN; CDR2 reads SYDVKM. The CDR3 nucleotides read TGTGCCACAGGCCGGACACCGAACACTGAAGCTTTCTTT. This encodes CATGRTPNTEAFF.